A selection of T cell receptor beta chains follows, all from one sample in a study of T cell responses to AZD1222 COVID-19 vaccine. TCRdb's table, derived via immunoSEQ multiplex PCR, lists solely in-frame clones and lacks some. Of about 28,000 clones listed, about three quarters are singletons. This sample comprised peripheral blood, obtained on day 0 of AZD1222 vaccination. Receptors were obtained from an adult in good health. The CDR3 runs from the conserved cysteine through the conserved F or W. D genes are given only for firm matches. Size tells how often a clone was seen (once, few, many) or the class of an expanded clone, and some rows leave it out.

j_call: TRBJ2-7; clone_size: NA; v_call: TRBV6-5; d_call: NA; cdr3_aa: CASSLSGYRGEQYF; cdr3_nt: TGTGCCAGCAGCCTCTCGGGCTACCGGGGAGAGCAGTACTTC
j_call: TRBJ2-5; clone_size: few; v_call: TRBV5-4; d_call: TRBD2; cdr3_aa: CASSRGGLAPGETQYF; cdr3_nt: TGTGCCAGCAGCCGAGGGGGACTAGCACCGGGGGAGACCCAGTACTTC
j_call: TRBJ2-1; clone_size: NA; v_call: TRBV5-8; d_call: NA; cdr3_aa: CASSFKLASYNEQFF; cdr3_nt: TGTGCCAGCAGCTTTAAACTAGCATCCTACAATGAGCAGTTCTTC
j_call: TRBJ1-1; clone_size: NA; v_call: TRBV9; d_call: TRBD1; cdr3_aa: CASSVGAGGGNTEAFF; cdr3_nt: TGTGCCAGCAGCGTGGGCGCAGGGGGCGGGAACACTGAAGCTTTCTTT
j_call: TRBJ1-6; clone_size: NA; v_call: TRBV7-8; d_call: TRBD1; cdr3_aa: CASSSQGGAYNSPLHF; cdr3_nt: TGTGCCAGCAGCTCACAGGGGGGGGCCTATAATTCACCCCTCCACTTT
j_call: TRBJ1-1; clone_size: NA; v_call: TRBV7-2; d_call: NA; cdr3_aa: CASSRQGGVGSTEAFF; cdr3_nt: TGTGCCAGCAGCCGCCAGGGCGGAGTCGGGAGCACTGAAGCTTTCTTT
j_call: TRBJ1-2; clone_size: few; v_call: TRBV7-9; d_call: NA; cdr3_aa: CASSLVGDLNYGYTF; cdr3_nt: TGTGCCAGCAGCTTAGTTGGAGATTTAAACTATGGCTACACCTTC
j_call: TRBJ2-2; clone_size: medium-sized; v_call: TRBV28; d_call: NA; cdr3_aa: CASSSPGQISGELFF; cdr3_nt: TGTGCCAGCAGTTCTCCGGGACAAATATCCGGGGAGCTGTTTTTT
j_call: TRBJ2-3; clone_size: NA; v_call: TRBV6-4; d_call: TRBD2; cdr3_aa: CASSDSAGGPTDTQYF; cdr3_nt: TGTGCCAGCAGTGACTCTGCGGGGGGGCCCACAGATACGCAGTATTTT
j_call: TRBJ2-4; clone_size: NA; v_call: TRBV6-1; d_call: NA; cdr3_aa: CASSEAALAKNIQYF; cdr3_nt: TGTGCCAGCAGTGAAGCCGCGCTAGCCAAAAACATTCAGTACTTC
j_call: TRBJ1-4; clone_size: NA; v_call: TRBV7-8; d_call: TRBD1; cdr3_aa: CASSSGTAREKLFF; cdr3_nt: TGTGCCAGCAGCTCCGGGACAGCACGGGAAAAACTGTTTTTT
j_call: TRBJ2-3; clone_size: NA; v_call: TRBV29-1; d_call: TRBD1; cdr3_aa: CSVEQLGTGGADTQYF; cdr3_nt: TGCAGCGTCGAACAATTGGGGACAGGTGGCGCAGATACGCAGTATTTT
j_call: TRBJ1-2; clone_size: NA; v_call: TRBV2; d_call: TRBD1; cdr3_aa: CASRGWDRGYGYTF; cdr3_nt: TGTGCCAGCAGGGGTTGGGACAGGGGATATGGCTACACCTTC
j_call: TRBJ2-5; clone_size: NA; v_call: TRBV5-4; d_call: TRBD2; cdr3_aa: CASSLVRGEETQYF; cdr3_nt: TGTGCCAGCAGCTTGGTGCGGGGGGAAGAGACCCAGTACTTC
j_call: TRBJ2-1; clone_size: NA; v_call: TRBV11-2; d_call: TRBD2; cdr3_aa: CASSWEPGLGGLEQFF; cdr3_nt: TGTGCCAGCAGCTGGGAACCGGGACTAGGGGGTCTTGAGCAGTTCTTC
j_call: TRBJ2-5; clone_size: NA; v_call: TRBV5-8; d_call: NA; cdr3_aa: CASSGYLGSIETQYF; cdr3_nt: TGTGCCAGCAGCGGATATCTAGGGAGTATAGAGACCCAGTACTTC
j_call: TRBJ1-6; clone_size: NA; v_call: TRBV19; d_call: TRBD1; cdr3_aa: CASNPGQYNSPLHF; cdr3_nt: TGTGCCAGTAACCCGGGACAGTATAATTCACCCCTCCACTTT
j_call: TRBJ1-1; clone_size: NA; v_call: TRBV3-1/TRBV3-2; d_call: NA; cdr3_aa: CASSPSSQGMGAFF; cdr3_nt: TGTGCCAGCAGCCCCTCGAGTCAGGGAATGGGTGCTTTCTTT
j_call: TRBJ1-2; clone_size: NA; v_call: TRBV10-3; d_call: NA; cdr3_aa: CAISERDGGYTF; cdr3_nt: TGTGCCATCAGTGAAAGGGACGGAGGCTACACCTTC
j_call: TRBJ1-2; clone_size: NA; v_call: TRBV28; d_call: NA; cdr3_aa: CASSNNGYTF; cdr3_nt: TGTGCCAGCAGTAACAACGGCTACACCTTC
j_call: TRBJ2-2; clone_size: NA; v_call: TRBV23-1; d_call: NA; cdr3_aa: CASSQLQSINTGELFF; cdr3_nt: TGCGCCAGCAGTCAACTCCAAAGTATTAACACCGGGGAGCTGTTTTTT
j_call: TRBJ2-5; clone_size: NA; v_call: TRBV10-3; d_call: TRBD2; cdr3_aa: CAISEDPFGGGPQETQYF; cdr3_nt: TGTGCCATCAGTGAGGACCCGTTTGGGGGAGGGCCCCAAGAGACCCAGTACTTC
j_call: TRBJ1-2; clone_size: NA; v_call: TRBV6-1; d_call: NA; cdr3_aa: CASSEALGGTGYTF; cdr3_nt: TGTGCCAGCAGTGAAGCGCTCGGGGGTACTGGCTACACCTTC
j_call: TRBJ2-7; clone_size: NA; v_call: TRBV2; d_call: NA; cdr3_aa: CASSEERWGEQYF; cdr3_nt: TGTGCCAGCAGTGAAGAGCGCTGGGGCGAGCAGTACTTC